The clone carrying this TCR beta chain came up many times. This sample is part of a study of T-cell reconstitution after alpha-beta-depleted transplantation in children. It was with unique molecular identifiers that the TCRbeta library was prepared. TCRdb reprocessed the PCR reads via MiXCR and lists one record per CDR3 protein. This sample has roughly 350,000 distinct CDR3 sequences, with 10% found just once. The germline V gene encodes CDR1 LGHDT and CDR2 YNNKEL (reference sequence). V shed 3 bases, J shed 11 bases, and the junction held 5 bases outside the gene matches. The CDR3 totals 13 residues.

The chain links TRBV3-1 to TRBJ2-1; 9 nucleotides agree with TRBD2. The receptor was isolated from a human donor who donated a stem cell graft to a child with acute lymphoblastic leukemia. This specimen was PBMCs from the stem cell graft donor, taken from the stem cell graft. The CDR3 protein is CASSHAASGKQFF. The CDR3 region has the DNA TGTGCCAGCAGCCACGCTGCTAGCGGGAAGCAGTTCTTC.